This passage covers 19 T cell receptor beta chains from one sample sequenced in a study of T cells in Graves' hyperthyroidism and ophthalmopathy. Amplification yielded TCR beta CDR3 regions, with RNA transcripts as the source. Researchers ran a first-round RT-PCR on the TCR CDR3 using the HTBI primer set. Each CDR3 protein gets one entry after TCRdb re-called the multiplex PCR reads with MiXCR. There are hundreds of thousands of distinct CDR3 sequences in the sample; roughly 40% occur only once, and 7% to 10% lies in the top ten. Sequenced sample: blood. Receptors originate from a man between 18 and 35 years old with Graves' hyperthyroidism.

The chain carries TRBV7-3 and TRBJ2-2; 7 bases line up with TRBD2. This CDR3 has 15 residues. The V and J ends lost 5 bases and 8 bases, in that order; junction bases with no gene match: 11. CDR1 SGHTA and CDR2 FQGTGA come from the germline V gene. The CDR3 DNA is TGTGCCAGCAGCCCTACACTAGCGCCTGAGGGGGAGCTGTTTTTT. Translating gives CASSPTLAPEGELFF.

This clonotype was seen just once. The chain combines TRBV19 with TRBJ2-1, with TRBD2 matching over 8 bases. This CDR3 spans 14 amino acids. Germline CDR1 reads LNHDA; CDR2 reads SQIVND (reference sequence). Losses at the gene ends were 5 bases for V and 3 bases for J; bases not matched to a gene: 3. DNA for the CDR3: TGTGCCAGTAGTTGGCTAGCGGGCTACAATGAGCAGTTCTTC. Encoded protein: CASSWLAGYNEQFF. The full variable domain, rest sourced from reference TRBV19 and TRBJ2-1, is DGGITQSPKYLFRKEGQNVTLSCEQNLNHDAMYWYRQDPGQGLRLIYYSQIVNDFQKGDIAEGYSVSREKKESFPLTVTSAQKNPTAFYLCASSWLAGYNEQFFGPGTRLTVL.

This clonotype was detected ten times or more. This chain joins TRBV7-2 and TRBJ2-5; D unclear. Germline V gene data show CDR1 as SGHTA and CDR2 as FQGNSA. This CDR3 region has 13 residues. Trimming left V 5 bases short and J 14 bases short, with 21 bases between. The CDR3 here is CASSQENWGSGYF. The CDR3, as DNA: TGTGCCAGCAGCCAAGAGAATTGGGGATCGGGTTACTTC.

The J gene is TRBJ2-7, the V gene TRBV19, with 7 bases matching TRBD2. The V segment lost 9 bases and the J segment 6 bases; nucleotides outside the gene matches: 14. CDR1 is LNHDA, CDR2 SQIVND, per germline (reference sequence). CDR3 length equals 14 residues. The CDR3 DNA is TGTGCCAGCTTGGGTGCGGGAGCCGAGGTCGAGCAGTACTTC. It yields the protein CASLGAGAEVEQYF.

The rearrangement links TRBV7-2 to TRBJ2-5, with TRBD2 identical over 7 bases. The CDR3 loop spans 11 amino acids. CDR1 is SGHTA, CDR2 FQGNSA, per germline. Trimming at V came to 8 bases and at J to 9 bases, leaving 6 bases not matched to a gene. In nucleotides, the CDR3 is TGTGCCAGCGAGGCGGGGGAGGCCCAGTACTTC. The encoded protein is CASEAGEAQYF.

The chain has TRBV7-9 and TRBJ1-1, with TRBD1 identical over 7 bases. From germline, CDR1 is SEHNR and CDR2 FQNEAQ (reference sequence). J was trimmed by 7 bases and V by 5 bases; bases with no gene match: 7. The CDR3 totals 13 residues. The CDR3 spells CASSPRDSDEAFF. CDR3 coding DNA: TGTGCCAGCAGCCCCCGGGACAGTGATGAAGCTTTCTTT.

This clonotype was recorded a few times. This chain links TRBV27 with TRBJ2-5; D not certain. The CDR3 spans 14 residues. The V gene's germline CDR1 is MNHEY and CDR2 SMNVEV (reference sequence). Trimming left V 5 bases short and J 2 bases short, with 12 bases between. The CDR3 here is CASSRTARQETQYF. CDR3 coding DNA: TGTGCCAGCAGTCGGACGGCAAGGCAAGAGACCCAGTACTTC.

The chain employs TRBV7-2 and TRBJ2-7; no reliable D call. In germline, CDR1 is SGHTA, CDR2 FQGNSA. The CDR3 sequence is 15 residues long. The V gene lost 3 bases and the J gene lost 0 bases, with 12 bases spanning the gap. The CDR3, as DNA: TGTGCCAGCAGCTTGGTGAAGGAGAACTCCTACGAGCAGTACTTC. Translating gives CASSLVKENSYEQYF. Looking up the rest from reference TRBV7-2 and TRBJ2-7 gives the full variable domain: GAGVSQSPSNKVTEKGKDVELRCDPISGHTALYWYRQSLGQGLEFLIYFQGNSAPDKSGLPSDRFSAERTGGSVSTLTIQRTQQEDSAVYLCASSLVKENSYEQYFGPGTRLTVT.

The chain couples TRBV5-1 to TRBJ2-7, with D unclear. Per the germline V gene, CDR1 is SGHRS and CDR2 is YFSETQ. CDR3 length equals 15 residues. The V gene lost 2 bases and the J gene lost 0 bases, with 12 bases spanning the gap. The chain's CDR3 is CASSFGESGSYEQYF. The CDR3 DNA is TGCGCCAGCAGCTTTGGGGAATCGGGCTCCTACGAGCAGTACTTC.

This chain uses TRBV7-9 with TRBJ1-2; 9 positions agree with TRBD1. Losses at the gene ends were 5 bases for V and 0 bases for J; bases not matched to a gene: 7. The CDR3 extends over 16 amino acids. Germline V gene data show CDR1 as SEHNR and CDR2 as FQNEAQ (reference sequence). CDR3 sequence: CASSPLQGAANYGYTF. The DNA of the CDR3 is TGTGCCAGCAGCCCCCTACAGGGGGCGGCTAACTATGGCTACACCTTC.

This chain uses TRBV20-1 with TRBJ1-1; D remains unclear. There are 12 residues in the CDR3. V was clipped by 6 bases and J by 1 base, with 9 bases between them. In germline, CDR1 is DFQATT, CDR2 SNEGSKA (reference sequence). This CDR3 reads CSAPRENTEAFF. The CDR3 region has the DNA TGCAGTGCCCCTAGGGAGAACACTGAAGCTTTCTTT.

In this sample, this clonotype turned up many times. For the CDR3, the DNA is TGTGCCAGCAGCTTACTAGCGAGGGGCAATCAGCCCCAGCATTTT. This translates into CASSLLARGNQPQHF. The chain combines TRBV7-2 with TRBJ1-5, with D hard to call. The CDR3 extends over 15 amino acids. Germline V gene sequence: CDR1 SGHTA, CDR2 FQGNSA. V lost 2 bases and J lost 2, with 10 bases in between.

CDR3 loop: CAISARYRGPPLEAFF. The CDR3 DNA reads TGTGCCATCAGTGCTAGGTACAGGGGACCGCCGCTTGAAGCTTTCTTT. The rearrangement links TRBV10-3 to TRBJ1-1; 7 bases agree with TRBD1. After removal of 4 bases from V and 7 bases from J, the junction contained 15 bases not matched to a gene. Germline CDR1 ENHRY, CDR2 SYGVKD. This CDR3 is 16 amino acids long.

In this sample, this clonotype turned up many times. V is TRBV29-1 and J is TRBJ1-1; 8 bases map to TRBD1. V was pared by 3 bases and J by 10 bases, with 4 bases of the junction left unmatched. The CDR3 runs 11 residues. Germline V gene lookup returns CDR1 SQVTM and CDR2 ANQGSEA. The CDR3, as DNA: TGCAGCGTTGATGACAGGGGTTTAGCTTTCTTT. Translation: CSVDDRGLAFF.

This clonotype was counted ten times or more. The V call is TRBV24-1, the J call TRBJ1-1; D is unresolved. Germline-derived CDR1 and CDR2 are KGHDR and SFDVKD. With 0 bases removed from V and 3 bases from J, the gap between germline ends came to 13 bases. This CDR3 has 16 residues. CDR3 coding DNA: TGTGCCACCAGTGATTTGCTAGCAGCTCGGGACACTGAAGCTTTCTTT. It translates to CATSDLLAARDTEAFF.

This clonotype came up many times. The rearrangement uses TRBV29-1 and TRBJ2-7; 9 bases agree with TRBD1. This CDR3 spans 12 amino acids. From germline, CDR1 is SQVTM and CDR2 ANQGSEA. Trimming cost V 6 bases and J 5 bases; bases outside gene matches: 5. DNA for the CDR3: TGCAGCGTCGCCGGGACAGGGAACGAGCAGTACTTC. Translated, it gives CSVAGTGNEQYF.

The V call is TRBV7-8, the J call TRBJ2-7, with D possibly being TRBD1 (6 bases). The CDR3 has 14 amino acids. V dropped 6 bases and J dropped 0 bases, with 12 bases sitting between them. CDR1 SGHVS and CDR2 FQNEAQ come from the germline V gene. The CDR3 reads CASSPWDNSYEQYF. The CDR3 DNA is TGTGCCAGCAGTCCTTGGGACAACTCCTACGAGCAGTACTTC.

This clonotype has ten or more counts. The chain couples TRBV7-9 to TRBJ1-1; D is uncertain. Trimming removed 11 bases from V and 2 bases from J, with 12 bases in between. The CDR3 extends over 12 amino acids. Germline CDR1 reads SEHNR; CDR2 reads FQNEAQ (reference sequence). The DNA for the CDR3 is TGTGCCGGAACGGCAGTTAACACTGAAGCTTTCTTT. This gives the protein CAGTAVNTEAFF.

The chain combines TRBV9 with TRBJ1-2; TRBD1 aligns across 8 bases. This CDR3 is 15 amino acids long. V trimming: 0 bases; J trimming: 5 bases; junction bases outside the gene matches: 6. Looked up from germline, CDR1 is SGDLS and CDR2 is YYNGEE. Here the CDR3 DNA reads TGTGCCAGCAGCGTAGAGGGGACAGGAGTTTATGGCTACACCTTC. It is translated as CASSVEGTGVYGYTF.